This note documents a single T cell receptor beta chain sequence. Its antigen is currently unknown. This sample stems from a study of T cell responses to AZD1222 COVID-19 vaccine. General study results and limits: Repertoire collection took place solely once the T cell response had peaked. Mostly white British, mostly female donors; authors suggested clonal diversity may be underestimated. Spike as a whole was targeted by vaccine-associated CD4 TCRs, dominant at 160-218 and 743-854.

The repertoire was sequenced with immunoSEQ multiplex PCR; TCRdb's copy has only in-frame clones and lacks some. Here the sample spans 150,000 to 200,000 clones, about 89% being singletons. V was trimmed by 2 bases and J by 4 bases, leaving 14 bases between them. The CDR3 contains 15 residues. Germline CDR1 MNHNY, CDR2 SVGAGI (reference sequence). The sequence was collected from an adult in good health. Sequencing used peripheral blood, obtained on day 0 of MenACWY control vaccination. The rearrangement uses TRBV6-6 and TRBJ1-2; maybe TRBD1 (5 bases). The CDR3 is CASSYGPGRSYGYTF. The DNA for the CDR3 is TGTGCCAGCAGTTACGGACCAGGGAGGAGCTATGGCTACACCTTC.